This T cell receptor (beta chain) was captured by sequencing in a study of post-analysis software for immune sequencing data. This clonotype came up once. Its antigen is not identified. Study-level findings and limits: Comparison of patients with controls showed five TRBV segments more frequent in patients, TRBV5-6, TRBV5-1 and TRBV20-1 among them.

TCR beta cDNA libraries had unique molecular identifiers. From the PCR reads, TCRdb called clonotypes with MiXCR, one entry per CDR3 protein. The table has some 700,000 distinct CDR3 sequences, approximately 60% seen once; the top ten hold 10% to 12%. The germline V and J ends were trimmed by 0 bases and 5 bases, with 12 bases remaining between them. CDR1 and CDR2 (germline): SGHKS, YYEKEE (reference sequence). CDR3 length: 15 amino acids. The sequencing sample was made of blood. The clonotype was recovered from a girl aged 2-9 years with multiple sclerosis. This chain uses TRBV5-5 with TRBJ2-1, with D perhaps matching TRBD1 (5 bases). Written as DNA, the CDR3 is TGTGCCAGCAGCTTGGAGGGTACCAGGGACAATGAGCAGTTCTTC. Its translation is CASSLEGTRDNEQFF.